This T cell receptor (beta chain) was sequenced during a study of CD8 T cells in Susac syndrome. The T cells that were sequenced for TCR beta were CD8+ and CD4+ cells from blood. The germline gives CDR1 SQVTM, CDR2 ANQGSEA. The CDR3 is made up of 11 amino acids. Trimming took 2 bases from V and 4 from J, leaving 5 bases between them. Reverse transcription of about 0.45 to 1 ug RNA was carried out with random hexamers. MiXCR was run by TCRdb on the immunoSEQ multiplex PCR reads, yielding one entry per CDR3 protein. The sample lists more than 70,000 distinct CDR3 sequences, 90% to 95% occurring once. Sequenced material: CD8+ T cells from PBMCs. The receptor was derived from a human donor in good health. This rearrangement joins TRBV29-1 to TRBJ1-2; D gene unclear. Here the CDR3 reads CSVERSYGYTF. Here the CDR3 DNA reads TGCAGCGTTGAAAGGTCCTATGGCTACACCTTC.